This T cell receptor (beta chain) was recovered during a study of cytomegalovirus exposure and HLA in healthy donors (dated by TCRdb to 2016 to 2017). With respect to the entire study: In an earlier analysis of approximately 640 of the donors, approximately 300 Gb of sequence data and 95 million to 130 million unique TCR beta sequences from 150 million to 200 million T cells were reported. Roughly 310 gigabases of sequencing data and some 85 million unique TCR sequences were included in an early release covering over 600 HLA-typed donors. Among the roughly 400 genotyped donors, around 81% belonged to the genetic ancestry cluster associated with self-reported Caucasian donors. The aim of the study was to test whether cataloging public T cell receptors could identify signatures of past pathogen exposure. The T cell repertoires of under 750 subjects were profiled by immunosequencing and related to cytomegalovirus serostatus. Along with the roughly 670-subject first cohort, a separate validation cohort of approximately 110 different subjects was used. To predict cytomegalovirus infection status, the study combined high-throughput TCR immunosequencing, statistical association of individual TCRs with disease status, and machine learning. In a later analysis, previously published TCR beta repertoires from 600 to 850 donors were re-analyzed and high-resolution HLA genotyping was added so that TCR occurrence patterns could be studied. Rather than using new phenotypic data, the later analysis identified candidate immune exposures from TCR beta sequences and from how often those sequences occurred across donors. An earlier analysis of around 580 of the donors used high-throughput TCR beta sequencing to judge whether each TCR beta V gene segment behaved as functional or pseudogenic. Donor age, sex, ethnicity and CMV serostatus were collected together with the repertoire data. Genome-wide SNP genotypes for about 55% of the 666 donors were used in a later genetic analysis, which treated that subset as a discovery cohort. All discovery cohort repertoires had been generated using a single sequencing platform. Both class I and class II loci were covered by HLA typing, at four-digit resolution. Typing coverage varied by locus: roughly 620-640 donors for A, B, C, DRB1 and DQB1; approximately 500 for DQA1; over 600 for DPA1; around 490 for DPB1. Roughly five DR-DQ haplotypes were treated as single units for association and clustering because of strong linkage in the cohort. Across around 400 genotyped donors of the cohort, an average of about 250,000 unique TCR beta nucleotide sequences per donor were sequenced, and 15% to 20% of those sequences were non-productive.

The paper as a whole reports these results and caveats: The classifier was reported to diagnose cytomegalovirus status with high specificity and sensitivity in both the original and validation cohorts. In an earlier analysis of around 600 of the donors, most TCR beta V segments were observed in productive rearrangements about 87% or about 30% of the time, broadly matching IMGT annotations. The earlier analysis of fewer than 750 of the donors excluded some 15 rarely observed V segments, including chromosome 9 orphons, because counts were too low. The authors suggested that the approach could potentially be generalized to other disease states and immunological phenotypes. A further reported finding was that TCR beta sequences accurately predicted the HLA-A and HLA-B alleles for most subjects in the first cohort. Linkage disequilibrium might explain the correlated functional status among segregating V segments, but an unknown experimental factor could not be ruled out. In a later analysis, more than 15,000 TCR beta sequences were associated with specific HLA alleles at a false discovery rate of 0.05. The sequencing pipeline was judged likely to have produced a cluster of highly shared sequence variants as a technical artifact. An association between a missense DCLRE1C variant and V-gene and J-gene trimming of TCR beta chains was found in a later genetic analysis and replicated in an independent cohort. The study listed 164 TCR beta chains as associated with cytomegalovirus. Compared with the roughly 600-donor mean, donors in an Asian-associated ancestry cluster had fewer N-insertions in productive TCRs, according to a later genetic analysis. The cohort was sequenced for TCR beta chains only, and without alpha or paired-chain data the features that could be detected were limited. Sequencing depth was assumed to be roughly uniform across donors in the presence/absence analyses, though that assumption may not hold. According to a later analysis, parvovirus B19, influenza, CMV and Epstein-Barr virus appeared linked to several top co-occurrence clusters. According to a later analysis, most CMV-associated TCR beta chains appeared to be HLA-restricted, and the HLA associations seemed to be driven largely by CMV exposure. In vitro tests confirmed that a few of the cytomegalovirus-associated TCR beta chains recognize cytomegalovirus antigens. According to a later analysis, TCR association rates differed among HLA loci, with DRB1 alleles showing the most associated TCRs and HLA-C alleles showing the fewest. When HLA alleles, especially DR and DQ, strongly co-occurred, TCR associations were difficult to assign to individual alleles. Compared with equally common non-associated chains, HLA-associated TCR beta chains in a later analysis were more clonally expanded and had lower generation probabilities. HLA typing was unavailable for some donors at each locus, so association tests used only the typed subset. The only immune exposure information available for the cohort was CMV serostatus. While some public TCRs were present in many individuals, most TCR sequences turned up only very rarely across donors.

Library creation used the immunoSEQ multiplex PCR assay. The multiplex PCR relied on a mix of 60 forward primers for TCR Vbeta segments and 13 reverse primers for TCR Jbeta segments. The CDR3 region of rearranged TCR beta genes was amplified from genomic DNA with a multiplex PCR assay. Amplified TCR beta libraries were sequenced as 87-base-pair reads on the Illumina HiSeq System. The original methods were these. Across the 640 or so repertoires, a later analysis counted roughly 77 million unique TCR beta chains, around 11 million of which were shared by at least two donors. A nearest-neighbor algorithm error-corrected the raw reads and collapsed the reads into unique sequences, merging closely related sequences to remove PCR and sequencing errors. Alignment of CDR3 sequences to IMGT reference sequences was used to assign V, D and J gene segments. Each retained sequence needed at least a six-nucleotide match to both a V gene segment and a J gene segment. Rearrangements were classified as productive when the CDR3 lacked stop codons and remained in frame with V and J, and all other rearrangements were classified as non-productive. CDR3 was defined by IMGT convention, running from the second conserved V-encoded cysteine to the conserved J-encoded phenylalanine. The earlier analysis of about 500 of the donors excluded sequences that lacked an unambiguous match to a single V gene segment. In an earlier analysis of around 590 of the donors, a V segment was called functional when productive rearrangements were above 56.7%, and segregating when the standard deviation between donors exceeded 5%. A statistical classification framework was developed to diagnose cytomegalovirus status using the catalog of TCR beta chain sequences. V and J gene assignment, in a later analysis, came from comparing TCR nucleotide sequences with IMGT/GENE-DB human TR gene sequences. Using the TCRdist pipeline, a later analysis assigned CDR3 sequences along with most-parsimonious VDJ recombination scenarios. A later analysis defined each TCR beta chain by its CDR3 amino acid sequence plus V-gene family, and excluded reads lacking a unique V-gene family. A later analysis removed 592 highly shared, low-generation-probability nucleotide sequences to deal with suspected cross-contamination and a sequencing artifact. In a later analysis, a clonal expansion index was calculated for each public chain from normalized within-repertoire ranks of inferred template counts. Generation probabilities in a later analysis came from a VDJ recombination model fitted to out-of-frame rearrangements, and those results were checked against IGoR. A later analysis scored TCR-TCR, TCR-HLA and TCR-CMV co-occurrence with hypergeometric tests, applying a repertoire-size bias correction to TCR pairs. A later analysis estimated false discovery rates by permuting HLA or CMV assignments 20 times. A later analysis grouped co-occurring TCRs with DBSCAN, adding TCRdist sequence similarity when clustering within HLA-allele-positive subsets. Co-occurrence clustering excluded repertoires with fewer than 30,000 or more than 120,000 public chains, plus five with anomalous nucleotide sharing. TCRdb provides this immuneACCESS table in a form limited to in-frame rearrangements. Some clones are lacking; in checked studies, under half of them reflect an unresolved V gene, and why the rest are absent is not known. Clone size and the V and J calls come from that table; the DNA yielded D and trimming. Counted in this sample were 80,000 or so clones; over 70% of them appeared once. Clones ranked in the top ten supply around 3.2% of the sample.

In regard to this clone: Which antigen it targets is not known. Per-base qualities were not stored, and no clone one base away is much larger.

The cohort comprised some 700 healthy bone marrow donors. At the time of sampling, every cohort member was nominally healthy, though immune exposures that went unrecorded were likely present. The donor was CMV seropositive and belonged to the group of 250 to 300 seropositive cohort members. A peripheral blood sample was provided by each donor, and peripheral blood mononuclear cells were used for TCR beta sequencing. The Qiagen DNeasy Blood Extraction Kit was used to extract genomic DNA from the blood cell samples. Specimen: PBMCs. The clonotype comes from a man in his fifties in good health and CMV-seropositive.

This receptor has the CDR3 CSVGGHNTYGYTF. The DNA reads as follows: TGCAGCGTTGGGGGACACAACACCTATGGCTACACCTTC. In this chain, TRBV29-1 is recombined with TRBJ1-2, and TRBD1 may be the D gene, going by 6 matching bases. V was cut back by 4 bases and J by 4 bases, leaving a gap of 13 bases between them. From cysteine to phenylalanine, the CDR3 is 13 amino acids long. CDR3 DNA only is kept here, 39 bases in frame from base 1. From a lookup of the germline V gene, CDR1 and CDR2 are SQVTM and ANQGSEA. Full variable domain (CDR3 extended with the reference TRBV29-1 and TRBJ1-2 proteins): SAVISQKPSRDICQRGTSLTIQCQVDSQVTMMFWYRQQPGQSLTLIATANQGSEATYESGFVIDKFPISRPNLTFSTLTVSNMSPEDSSIYLCSVGGHNTYGYTFGSGTRLTVV.